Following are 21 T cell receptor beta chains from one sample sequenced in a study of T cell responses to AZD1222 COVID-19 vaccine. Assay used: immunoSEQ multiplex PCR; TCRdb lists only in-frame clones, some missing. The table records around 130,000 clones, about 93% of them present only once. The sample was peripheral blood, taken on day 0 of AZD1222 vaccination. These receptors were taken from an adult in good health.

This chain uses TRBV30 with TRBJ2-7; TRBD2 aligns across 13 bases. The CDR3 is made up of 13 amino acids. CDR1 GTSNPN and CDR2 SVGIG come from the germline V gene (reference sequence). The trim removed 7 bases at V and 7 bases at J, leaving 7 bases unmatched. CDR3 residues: CAYGTSGKGEQYF. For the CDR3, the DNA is TGTGCCTATGGGACTAGCGGGAAAGGAGAGCAGTACTTC.

The CDR3 protein is CASSYTGGVGNTEAFF. In nucleotides, the CDR3 is TGTGCCAGCAGCTACACAGGGGGTGTTGGGAACACTGAAGCTTTCTTT. The rearrangement links TRBV27 to TRBJ1-1; 8 bases line up with TRBD1. The trim removed 6 bases at V and 1 base at J, leaving 10 bases unmatched. The length of the CDR3 is 16 residues. Germline CDR1 and CDR2: MNHEY and SMNVEV (reference sequence).

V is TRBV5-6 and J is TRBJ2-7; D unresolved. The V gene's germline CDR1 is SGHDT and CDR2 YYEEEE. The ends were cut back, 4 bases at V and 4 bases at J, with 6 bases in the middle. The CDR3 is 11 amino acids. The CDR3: CASSADYEQYF. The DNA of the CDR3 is TGTGCCAGCAGCGCAGATTACGAGCAGTACTTC.

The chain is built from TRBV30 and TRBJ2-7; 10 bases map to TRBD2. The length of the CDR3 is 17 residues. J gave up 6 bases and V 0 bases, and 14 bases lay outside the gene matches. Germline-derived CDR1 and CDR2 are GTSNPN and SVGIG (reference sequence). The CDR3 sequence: CAWSVHKAGGRVFEQYF. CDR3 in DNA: TGTGCCTGGAGTGTACACAAAGCGGGAGGGCGAGTTTTCGAGCAGTACTTC.

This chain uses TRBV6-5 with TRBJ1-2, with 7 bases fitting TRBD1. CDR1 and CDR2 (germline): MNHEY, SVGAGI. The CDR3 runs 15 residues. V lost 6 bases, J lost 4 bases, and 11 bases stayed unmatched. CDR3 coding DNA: TGTGCCAGCAGACCCGACAGGGACGTGGGCTATGGCTACACCTTC. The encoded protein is CASRPDRDVGYGYTF.

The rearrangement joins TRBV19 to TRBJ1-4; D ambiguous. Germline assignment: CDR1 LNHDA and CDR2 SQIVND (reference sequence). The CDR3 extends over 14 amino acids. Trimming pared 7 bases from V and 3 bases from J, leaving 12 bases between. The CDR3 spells CASTAWGANEKLFF. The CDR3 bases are TGTGCCAGTACGGCGTGGGGAGCTAATGAAAAACTGTTTTTT.

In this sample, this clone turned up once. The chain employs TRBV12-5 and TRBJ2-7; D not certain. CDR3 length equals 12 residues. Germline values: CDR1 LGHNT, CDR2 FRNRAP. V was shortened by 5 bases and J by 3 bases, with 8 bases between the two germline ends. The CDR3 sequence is CASGLMNYEQYF. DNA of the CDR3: TGTGCTAGTGGTCTTATGAACTACGAGCAGTACTTC.

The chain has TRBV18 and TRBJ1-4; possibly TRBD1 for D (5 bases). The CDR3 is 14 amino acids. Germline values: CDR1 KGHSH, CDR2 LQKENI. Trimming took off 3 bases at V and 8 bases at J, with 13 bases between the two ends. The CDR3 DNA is TGTGCCAGCTCACCGCGTGCAGGGCCAGAAAAACTGTTTTTT. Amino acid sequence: CASSPRAGPEKLFF.

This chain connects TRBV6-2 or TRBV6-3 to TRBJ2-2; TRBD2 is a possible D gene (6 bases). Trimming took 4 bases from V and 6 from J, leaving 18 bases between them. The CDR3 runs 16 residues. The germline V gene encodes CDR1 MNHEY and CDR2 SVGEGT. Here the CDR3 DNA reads TGTGCCAGCAGTTTGGGAGGTTTAATCACCCCCGGGGAGCTGTTTTTT. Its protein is CASSLGGLITPGELFF.

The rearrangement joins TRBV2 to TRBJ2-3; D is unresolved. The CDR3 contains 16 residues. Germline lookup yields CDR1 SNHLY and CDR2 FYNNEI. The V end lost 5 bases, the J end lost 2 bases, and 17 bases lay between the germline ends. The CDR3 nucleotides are TGTGCCAGCAGTTCCCCCGACACAGCAACCACAGATACGCAGTATTTT. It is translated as CASSSPDTATTDTQYF. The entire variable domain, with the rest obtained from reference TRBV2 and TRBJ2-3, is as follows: EPEVTQTPSHQVTQMGQEVILRCVPISNHLYFYWYRQILGQKVEFLVSFYNNEISEKSEIFDDQFSVERPDGSNFTLKIRSTKLEDSAMYFCASSSPDTATTDTQYFGPGTRLTVL.

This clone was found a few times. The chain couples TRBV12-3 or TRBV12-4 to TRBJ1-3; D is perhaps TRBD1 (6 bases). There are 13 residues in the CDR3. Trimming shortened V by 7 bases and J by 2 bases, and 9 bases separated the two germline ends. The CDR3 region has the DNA TGTGCCAGCAAACGGGGGCCTGGAAACACCATATATTTT. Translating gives CASKRGPGNTIYF.

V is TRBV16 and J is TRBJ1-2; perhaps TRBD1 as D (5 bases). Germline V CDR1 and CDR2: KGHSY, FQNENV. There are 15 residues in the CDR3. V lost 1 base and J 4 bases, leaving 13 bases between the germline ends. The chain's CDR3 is CASSQLGVTTYGYTF. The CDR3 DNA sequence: TGTGCCAGCAGCCAATTGGGGGTTACGACCTATGGCTACACCTTC.

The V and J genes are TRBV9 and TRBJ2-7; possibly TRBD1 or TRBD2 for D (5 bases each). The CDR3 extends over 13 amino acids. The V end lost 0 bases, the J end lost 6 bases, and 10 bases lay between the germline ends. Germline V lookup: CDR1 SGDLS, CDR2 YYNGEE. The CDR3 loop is CASSVGGPGEQYF. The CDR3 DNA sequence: TGTGCCAGCAGCGTAGGGGGACCGGGCGAGCAGTACTTC.

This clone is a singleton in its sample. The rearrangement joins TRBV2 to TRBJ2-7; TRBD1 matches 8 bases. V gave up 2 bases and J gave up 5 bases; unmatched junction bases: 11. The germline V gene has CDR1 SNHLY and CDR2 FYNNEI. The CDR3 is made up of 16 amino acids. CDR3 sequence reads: CASSENQRTGSHEQYF. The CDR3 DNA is TGTGCCAGCAGTGAAAATCAGAGGACAGGGAGCCACGAGCAGTACTTC.

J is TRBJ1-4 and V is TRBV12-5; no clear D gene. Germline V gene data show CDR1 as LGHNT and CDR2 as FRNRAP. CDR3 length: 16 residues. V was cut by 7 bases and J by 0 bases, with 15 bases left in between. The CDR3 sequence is CASAIGASSTNEKLFF. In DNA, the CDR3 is TGTGCTAGTGCTATTGGAGCTAGTTCAACTAATGAAAAACTGTTTTTT. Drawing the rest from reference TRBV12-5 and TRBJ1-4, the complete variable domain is DARVTQTPRHKVTEMGQEVTMRCQPILGHNTVFWYRQTMMQGLELLAYFRNRAPLDDSGMPKDRFSAEMPDATLATLKIQPSEPRDSAVYFCASAIGASSTNEKLFFGSGTQLSVL.

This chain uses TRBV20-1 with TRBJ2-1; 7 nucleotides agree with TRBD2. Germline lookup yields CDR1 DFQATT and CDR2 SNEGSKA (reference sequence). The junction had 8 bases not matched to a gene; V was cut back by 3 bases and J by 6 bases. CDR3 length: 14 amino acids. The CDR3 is CSASGAGEGNEQFF. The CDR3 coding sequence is TGCAGTGCTAGTGGGGCGGGAGAGGGCAATGAGCAGTTCTTC.

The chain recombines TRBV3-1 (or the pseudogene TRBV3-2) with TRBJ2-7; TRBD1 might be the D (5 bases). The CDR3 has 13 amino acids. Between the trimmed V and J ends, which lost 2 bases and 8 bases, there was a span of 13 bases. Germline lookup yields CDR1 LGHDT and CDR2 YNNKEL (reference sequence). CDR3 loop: CASSQLGAGQQYF. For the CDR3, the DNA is TGTGCCAGCAGCCAATTAGGGGCCGGCCAGCAGTACTTC.

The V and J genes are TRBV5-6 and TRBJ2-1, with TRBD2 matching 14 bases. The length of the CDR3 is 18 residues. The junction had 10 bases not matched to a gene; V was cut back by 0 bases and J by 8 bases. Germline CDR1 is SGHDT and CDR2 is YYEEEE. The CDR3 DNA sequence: TGTGCCAGCAGCTTGGCCGCCGGGACTAGCGGGAGTTGGGATGAGCAGTTCTTC. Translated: CASSLAAGTSGSWDEQFF.

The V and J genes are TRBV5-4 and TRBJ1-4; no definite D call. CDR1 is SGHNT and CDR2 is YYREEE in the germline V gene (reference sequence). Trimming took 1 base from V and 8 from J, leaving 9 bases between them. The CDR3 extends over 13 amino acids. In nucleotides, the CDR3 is TGTGCCAGCAGCTTGAGGCACGACGAAAAACTGTTTTTT. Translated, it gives CASSLRHDEKLFF.

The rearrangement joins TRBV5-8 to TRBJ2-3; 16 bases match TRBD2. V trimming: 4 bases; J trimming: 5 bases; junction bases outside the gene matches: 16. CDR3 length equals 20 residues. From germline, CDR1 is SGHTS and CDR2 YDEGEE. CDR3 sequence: CASSIPGLAGGPSTLDTQYF. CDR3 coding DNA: TGTGCCAGCAGCATACCGGGACTAGCGGGAGGGCCCTCGACCCTAGATACGCAGTATTTT.

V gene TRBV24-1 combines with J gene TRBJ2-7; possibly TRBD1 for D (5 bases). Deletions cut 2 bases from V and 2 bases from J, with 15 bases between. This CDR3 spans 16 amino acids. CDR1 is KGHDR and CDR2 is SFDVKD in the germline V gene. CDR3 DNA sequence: TGTGCCACCAGTGATTCGCCCAAGGACACTCCCTACGAGCAGTACTTC. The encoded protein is CATSDSPKDTPYEQYF.